A single sample is the source of the 29 T cell receptor beta chains below, sequenced in a study of T cell responses to AZD1222 COVID-19 vaccine. Sequenced by immunoSEQ multiplex PCR; TCRdb stores in-frame clones only, minus some. The sample has approximately 110,000 clones, roughly 80% seen once. This material consisted of peripheral blood, taken on day 0 of AZD1222 vaccination. These receptors originate from an adult in good health.

The CDR3 is CASSYEGHGNGPQHF. CDR3 nucleotides: TGTGCCAGCAGTTATGAGGGACACGGGAATGGGCCCCAGCATTTT. This chain uses TRBV6-5 with TRBJ1-5; D may be TRBD1 (6 bases). Germline CDR1 and CDR2: MNHEY and SVGAGI. This CDR3 region has 15 residues. V lost 3 bases, J lost 9 bases, and 18 bases lay in between.

The chain recombines TRBV27 with TRBJ1-6; possible D gene TRBD1, 6 bases. The germline V gene has CDR1 MNHEY and CDR2 SMNVEV (reference sequence). This CDR3 contains 14 residues. V gave up 6 bases and J gave up 10 bases, with 16 bases separating them. For the CDR3, the DNA is TGTGCCAGCAGCCCAGGACAGAGGGAATCACCCCTCCACTTT. Translating it yields CASSPGQRESPLHF.

The gene calls are TRBV19 and TRBJ1-5, with unresolved D. Germline lookup yields CDR1 LNHDA and CDR2 SQIVND (reference sequence). The CDR3 spans 13 residues. The V end lost 6 bases, the J end lost 2 bases, and 8 bases lay between the germline ends. The CDR3, as DNA: TGTGCCAGTAGGCCTTGGGGCAATCAGCCCCAGCATTTT. The encoded protein is CASRPWGNQPQHF.

The J gene is TRBJ1-2, the V gene TRBV7-9; no clear D gene. Germline-derived CDR1 and CDR2 are SEHNR and FQNEAQ (reference sequence). This CDR3 is 14 amino acids long. V lost 1 base to trimming and J lost 3 bases, with 9 bases between them. CDR3 bases: TGTGCCAGCAGCTTAGATCTAACGGACTATGGCTACACCTTC. This gives the protein CASSLDLTDYGYTF.

This clone was counted a single time. This chain uses TRBV28 with TRBJ1-6; the match to TRBD1 covers 7 bases. Per germline, CDR1 MDHEN and CDR2 SYDVKM. The CDR3 is 14 residues long. V was pared by 7 bases and J by 7 bases, with 7 bases of the junction left unmatched. CDR3: CASTWGTVNSPLHF. In DNA form, the CDR3 reads TGTGCCAGCACCTGGGGGACAGTGAATTCACCCCTCCACTTT.

The rearrangement joins TRBV9 to TRBJ2-2; 7 bases are a match to TRBD2. CDR1 and CDR2 (germline): SGDLS, YYNGEE. The V and J ends lost 0 bases and 5 bases, in that order; junction bases with no gene match: 7. The CDR3 length is 16 residues. In DNA form, the CDR3 reads TGTGCCAGCAGCGTAGGCGGGGGATACCAAACCGGGGAGCTGTTTTTT. This encodes CASSVGGGYQTGELFF.

The genes are TRBV28 and TRBJ1-4, with D possibly TRBD1 on 6 matching bases. Germline V gives CDR1 MDHEN, CDR2 SYDVKM. V gave up 5 bases and J gave up 1 base, with 8 bases separating them. There are 14 residues in the CDR3. The CDR3 DNA follows: TGTGCCAGCAGTCCAGGGGTAACTAATGAAAAACTGTTTTTT. Translating it yields CASSPGVTNEKLFF.

The chain carries TRBV5-4 and TRBJ2-3, with TRBD2 matching over 8 bases. The CDR3 extends over 16 amino acids. The V and J ends lost 1 base and 3 bases, in that order; junction bases with no gene match: 7. Germline V gene lookup returns CDR1 SGHNT and CDR2 YYREEE (reference sequence). The CDR3: CASSLRSGRGTDTQYF. The CDR3 DNA is TGTGCCAGCAGCTTGAGGAGCGGGAGAGGTACAGATACGCAGTATTTT.

This clone appeared a few times. CDR3 DNA sequence: TGTGCCAGCAGTTTGGGCACTGGGGAGTATGAGCAGTTCTTC. It encodes CASSLGTGEYEQFF. This rearrangement joins TRBV28 to TRBJ2-1, with a possible D match to TRBD2 (5 bases). The V end was cut by 3 bases, the J end by 8 bases, with 14 bases between. Germline-derived CDR1 and CDR2 are MDHEN and SYDVKM. The CDR3 has 14 residues.

This rearrangement joins TRBV6-5 to TRBJ1-4; D gene unclear. V was trimmed by 3 bases and J by 4 bases, leaving 15 bases between them. Per germline, CDR1 MNHEY and CDR2 SVGAGI. The CDR3 extends over 16 amino acids. The CDR3 region has the DNA TGTGCCAGCAGTTATTCTGGTGGGAGAGGTAATGAAAAACTGTTTTTT. Its translation is CASSYSGGRGNEKLFF.

This clone has only a few counts. V and J are TRBV4-3 and TRBJ2-7, with TRBD2 as a possible D gene (6 bases). The CDR3 runs 15 residues. Deletions cut 0 bases from V and 3 bases from J, with 12 bases between. Germline CDR1 LGHNA, CDR2 YSLEER. CDR3 loop: CASSQDRGRDYEQYF. The CDR3, as DNA: TGCGCCAGCAGCCAAGACCGGGGGAGAGACTACGAGCAGTACTTC.

V is TRBV4-1 and J is TRBJ2-7, with a tentative D call TRBD1 (5 bases). The CDR3 sequence is 14 residues long. V was pared by 0 bases and J by 5 bases, with 11 bases between. Per the germline V gene, CDR1 is MGHRA and CDR2 is YSYEKL. CDR3 protein: CASSQDPWTNEQYF. The CDR3 DNA reads as TGCGCCAGCAGCCAAGATCCTTGGACAAACGAGCAGTACTTC.

The chain has TRBV10-3 and TRBJ2-1; D is unresolved. Trimming removed 8 bases at V and 1 base at J, with 3 bases between. Germline CDR1 reads ENHRY; CDR2 reads SYGVKD. CDR3 length equals 11 residues. CDR3 residues: CAISSYNEQFF. The DNA for the CDR3 is TGTGCCATCTCTTCCTACAATGAGCAGTTCTTC.

The chain combines TRBV2 with TRBJ1-4; no clear D. This CDR3 has 12 amino acids. The germline V gene encodes CDR1 SNHLY and CDR2 FYNNEI. The V gene lost 5 bases and the J gene lost 6 bases, with 7 bases spanning the gap. CDR3 nucleotide sequence: TGTGCCAGCAGTACGGGCTATGAAAAACTGTTTTTT. Amino acids: CASSTGYEKLFF.

The chain uses TRBV28 and TRBJ1-1; TRBD1 matches 10 bases. Trimming removed 5 bases from V and 7 bases from J; junction bases left unmatched: 10. Germline V gives CDR1 MDHEN, CDR2 SYDVKM. The CDR3 spans 15 residues. CDR3 protein: CASSPGTGAWGEAFF. The CDR3 DNA reads as TGTGCCAGCAGTCCCGGGACAGGGGCATGGGGTGAAGCTTTCTTT.

The V call is TRBV7-3, the J call TRBJ2-3; tentative D call: TRBD1 (6 bases). The germline gives CDR1 SGHTA, CDR2 FQGTGA. The CDR3 is 13 residues long. The V gene lost 5 bases and the J gene lost 4 bases, with 10 bases spanning the gap. CDR3 residues: CASSVTGPDTQYF. The CDR3 DNA sequence: TGTGCCAGCAGCGTCACAGGGCCAGATACGCAGTATTTT.

This rearrangement joins TRBV16 to TRBJ1-5; weak D call: TRBD1 (5 bases). The CDR3 is 15 residues long. Germline V CDR1 and CDR2: KGHSY, FQNENV. The ends were cut back, 4 bases at V and 4 bases at J, with 14 bases in the middle. CDR3 amino acids: CASSRPGGSNQPQHF. CDR3 nucleotide sequence: TGTGCCAGCAGCCGCCCGGGGGGATCGAATCAGCCCCAGCATTTT.

About this clone itself: The same CDR3 can be traced to other DNA sequences in this sample. This chain connects TRBV4-2 to TRBJ2-5, with D possibly being TRBD2 (6 bases). Germline assignment: CDR1 LGHNA and CDR2 YNFKEQ. The CDR3 is 14 residues long. The germline V and J ends were trimmed by 1 base and 5 bases, with 11 bases remaining between them. As DNA, the CDR3 is TGTGCCAGCAGCCAAGTCCCGGGGGAGGAGACCCAGTACTTC. Amino acids: CASSQVPGEETQYF.

This chain uses TRBV14 with TRBJ2-3; 15 bases line up with TRBD2. V shed 0 bases and J 3 bases; nucleotides not matched to a gene: 4. The CDR3 length is 18 residues. Germline loops: CDR1 SGHDN, CDR2 FVKESK. The CDR3 bases are TGTGCCAGCAGCCAAGATTGGACTAGCGGGGGGGCAACAGATACGCAGTATTTT. It encodes CASSQDWTSGGATDTQYF. Full variable domain (missing parts from reference TRBV14 and TRBJ2-3): EAGVTQFPSHSVIEKGQTVTLRCDPISGHDNLYWYRRVMGKEIKFLLHFVKESKQDESGMPNNRFLAERTGGTYSTLKVQPAELEDSGVYFCASSQDWTSGGATDTQYFGPGTRLTVL.

The chain uses TRBV20-1 and TRBJ2-1; D gene unclear. Germline CDR1 reads DFQATT; CDR2 reads SNEGSKA (reference sequence). V lost 4 bases and J 13 bases, leaving 8 bases between the germline ends. CDR3 length: 9 residues. CDR3 region: CSATLSQFF. As DNA, the CDR3 is TGCAGTGCTACCCTATCCCAGTTCTTC.

The chain employs TRBV4-1 and TRBJ1-3, with a possible D match to TRBD1 (6 bases). CDR3 size: 17 residues. CDR1 and CDR2 from the germline V gene are MGHRA and YSYEKL. Trimming shortened V by 4 bases and J by 3 bases, and 19 bases separated the two germline ends. CDR3 sequence (DNA): TGCGCCAGCAGCCGGTTGACGGGGGGCGTGAGTGGAAACACCATATATTTT. Translated: CASSRLTGGVSGNTIYF.

The chain links TRBV7-8 to TRBJ1-2; 11 nucleotides match TRBD1. The CDR3 has 15 residues. With V trimmed by 7 bases and J by 6 bases, 10 bases remained unmatched. Germline lookup yields CDR1 SGHVS and CDR2 FQNEAQ. CDR3 sequence reads: CASTRIGQGADGYTF. The CDR3 DNA follows: TGTGCCAGCACCCGAATCGGACAGGGGGCAGATGGCTACACCTTC.

The chain carries TRBV15 and TRBJ2-7; a weak D match, TRBD2 (5 bases). Per germline, CDR1 LNHNV and CDR2 YYDKDF (reference sequence). This CDR3 comprises 15 residues. Trimming cost V 0 bases and J 2 bases, with 11 bases left between them. The CDR3 loop reads CATSRDPLRAYEQYF. Here the CDR3 DNA reads TGTGCCACCAGCAGAGATCCACTGAGGGCCTACGAGCAGTACTTC. The entire variable domain, with the rest obtained from reference TRBV15 and TRBJ2-7, is as follows: DAMVIQNPRYQVTQFGKPVTLSCSQTLNHNVMYWYQQKSSQAPKLLFHYYDKDFNNEADTPDNFQSRRPNTSFCFLDIRSPGLGDTAMYLCATSRDPLRAYEQYFGPGTRLTVT.

The CDR3 loop is CSVWGGDTEAFF. The CDR3 DNA sequence: TGCAGCGTTTGGGGAGGGGACACTGAAGCTTTCTTT. The genes are TRBV29-1 and TRBJ1-1, with D maybe TRBD1 (5 bases). The CDR3 sequence is 12 residues long. The V gene lost 5 bases and the J gene lost 3 bases, with 10 bases spanning the gap. The germline V gene has CDR1 SQVTM and CDR2 ANQGSEA.

This chain uses TRBV19 with TRBJ1-1; maybe TRBD1 (6 bases). CDR3 length: 12 amino acids. Germline assignment: CDR1 LNHDA and CDR2 SQIVND (reference sequence). The V end was cut by 3 bases, the J end by 9 bases, with 11 bases between. DNA of the CDR3: TGTGCCAGTAGTATGACAGGCGCTAAAGCTTTCTTT. This translates into CASSMTGAKAFF.

This chain joins TRBV21-1 and TRBJ1-6. TRBV21-1 is reported as a pseudogene. The CDR3 contains 17 residues. The CDR3: CASSNSWTVLLNSPLHF. CDR3 in DNA: TGTGCCAGCAGCAACTCTTGGACGGTGCTCCTGAATTCACCCCTCCACTTT.

The chain employs TRBV5-5 and TRBJ2-7; 7 bases are shared with TRBD2. The CDR3 consists of 15 residues. The germline V gene has CDR1 SGHKS and CDR2 YYEKEE (reference sequence). V trimming: 6 bases; J trimming: 0 bases; junction bases outside the gene matches: 9. CDR3 amino acids: CASILSQRGSYEQYF. CDR3 DNA: TGTGCCAGCATCCTCTCCCAGCGGGGCTCCTACGAGCAGTACTTC.

The chain has TRBV6-4 and TRBJ1-1, with a possible D match to TRBD1 (5 bases). The germline gives CDR1 MRHNA, CDR2 SNTAGT. This CDR3 is built from 17 residues. With 4 bases removed from V and 2 bases from J, the gap between germline ends came to 20 bases. Written as DNA, the CDR3 is TGTGCCAGCAGTGCCTCTCGAATCGGGACCGCCAACACTGAAGCTTTCTTT. This codes for CASSASRIGTANTEAFF.

This clone has a handful of counts. This chain links TRBV28 with TRBJ1-5; D is unclear. With 2 bases removed from V and 0 bases from J, the gap between germline ends came to 20 bases. The CDR3 sequence is 19 residues long. Germline V gene sequence: CDR1 MDHEN, CDR2 SYDVKM. CDR3 bases: TGTGCCAGCAGTTTACCCTCATACTGGGCTACGTATAGCAATCAGCCCCAGCATTTT. Translation: CASSLPSYWATYSNQPQHF.